This TCR beta chain was sequenced in a study of siplizumab effects on memory and regulatory T cells. Data came from immunoSEQ multiplex PCR; TCRdb stores just in-frame clones and leaves some out. The repertoire consists of about 100,000 clones, with about 95% occurring once and the leading ten covering approximately 0.58%. CDR3 length: 15 residues. V dropped 1 base and J dropped 0 bases, with 9 bases sitting between them. CDR1 is SGHNT, CDR2 YYREEE, per germline (reference sequence). This clonotype was sampled from a human donor in good health. The rearrangement links TRBV5-4 to TRBJ2-3, with TRBD2 as a possible D gene (6 bases). The sequenced sample was Tregs sorted from blood. CDR3 nucleotide sequence: TGTGCCAGCAGCTTGAGAACTAGCAGCACAGATACGCAGTATTTT. It specifies CASSLRTSSTDTQYF.